This T cell receptor beta chain was documented in a study of cytomegalovirus exposure and HLA in healthy donors. Study summary: The use of the same platform for the approximately 110 validation repertoires and the 666 first-cohort repertoires was reported by a later analysis. General study points: According to a later analysis, TCR clusters from the first cohort tended to co-occur in the roughly 130 validation repertoires.

Turning to this clone: Its antigen remains unidentified.

The germline V gene encodes CDR1 SGHNT and CDR2 YENEEA. There are 17 residues in the CDR3. V gave up 1 base and J gave up 0 bases, with 15 bases separating them. This table comes from immunoSEQ multiplex PCR, and its TCRdb copy is limited to in-frame clones, with some not included. The data show around 61,000 clones, about 92% seen once. Input material: PBMCs. The J gene is TRBJ1-1, the V gene TRBV11-3; D is perhaps TRBD1 (6 bases). The source of this sequence is a man aged 18-30 years in good health and CMV-seronegative. CDR3 DNA: TGTGCCAGCAGCTTAGCCCCGGGGGGCAGGGTGAACACTGAAGCTTTCTTT. Its translation is CASSLAPGGRVNTEAFF.